The clone carrying this T cell receptor (beta chain) showed up just a few times. After removal of 5 bases from V and 3 bases from J, the junction contained 4 bases not matched to a gene. The CDR3 runs to 14 residues. The germline V gene encodes CDR1 SEHNR and CDR2 FQNEAQ (reference sequence). The data were produced by immunoSEQ multiplex PCR, yet TCRdb's version contains in-frame clones alone and is incomplete. The sample lists 80,000 to 130,000 clones; around 87% were seen once. The data belong to a study of T cell responses to AZD1222 COVID-19 vaccine. The sequencing here drew on peripheral blood, taken on day 0 of AZD1222 vaccination. The clonotype originates from an adult in good health. This sequence joins TRBV7-9 and TRBJ2-1; 7 bases are shared with TRBD1. Here the CDR3 reads CASSPRDSYNEQFF. The CDR3 nucleotides read TGTGCCAGCAGCCCTCGGGACAGCTACAATGAGCAGTTCTTC.